Below, 20 T cell receptor beta chains from the same sample are listed, as sequenced in a study of cytomegalovirus exposure and HLA in healthy donors. The PCR employed 60 Vbeta primers together with 13 Jbeta primers. The protocol was immunoSEQ multiplex PCR, while the TCRdb copy is restricted to in-frame clones and leaves out a portion. The repertoire holds more than 70,000 clones, with over 60% as singletons. Sequencing input: PBMCs. The source is a man aged 40-49 years in good health and CMV-seropositive.

The CDR3 region has the DNA TGCGCCAGCAGCCAAGATTCGGGGGGATTGCAGCCCCAGCATTTT. Protein: CASSQDSGGLQPQHF. This chain links TRBV4-1 with TRBJ1-5; tentatively, D is TRBD1 (5 bases). This CDR3 contains 15 residues. The V end was cut by 0 bases, the J end by 7 bases, with 13 bases between. In germline, CDR1 is MGHRA, CDR2 YSYEKL.

The rearrangement links TRBV30 to TRBJ2-7, with a tentative D call TRBD2 (7 bases). Germline CDR1 reads GTSNPN; CDR2 reads SVGIG (reference sequence). The CDR3 consists of 14 residues. The germline V and J ends were trimmed by 3 bases and 7 bases, with 19 bases remaining between them. CDR3: CAWRTQGGGLEQYF. Here the CDR3 DNA reads TGTGCCTGGAGGACACAGGGAGGGGGTCTGGAGCAGTACTTC. Variable domain in full (rest from reference TRBV30 and TRBJ2-7): SQTIHQWPATLVQPVGSPLSLECTVEGTSNPNLYWYRQAAGRGLQLLFYSVGIGQISSEVPQNLSASRPQDRQFILSSKKLLLSDSGFYLCAWRTQGGGLEQYFGPGTRLTVT.

V and J are TRBV11-2 and TRBJ1-1, with TRBD1 matching over 7 bases. The CDR3 runs to 14 residues. The germline V gene has CDR1 SGHAT and CDR2 FQNNGV. V gave up 5 bases and J gave up 0 bases; unmatched junction bases: 3. The CDR3 DNA is TGTGCCAGCAGCCCGACAGGGCTGAACACTGAAGCTTTCTTT. The encoded protein is CASSPTGLNTEAFF. Based on the CDR3 plus reference TRBV11-2 and TRBJ1-1, the full variable domain is EAGVAQSPRYKIIEKRQSVAFWCNPISGHATLYWYQQILGQGPKLLIQFQNNGVVDDSQLPKDRFSAERLKGVDSTLKIQPAKLEDSAVYLCASSPTGLNTEAFFGQGTRLTVV.

This clone has only one observation. This sequence joins TRBV28 and TRBJ2-7; TRBD2 might be the D (5 bases). Germline V gives CDR1 MDHEN, CDR2 SYDVKM. Trimming took 6 bases from V and 3 from J, leaving 18 bases between them. The CDR3 sequence is 15 residues long. CDR3 protein: CASSPLWGEVYEQYF. The CDR3 region has the DNA TGTGCCAGCAGCCCTCTGTGGGGAGAGGTCTACGAGCAGTACTTC. Looking up the rest from reference TRBV28 and TRBJ2-7 gives the full variable domain: DVKVTQSSRYLVKRTGEKVFLECVQDMDHENMFWYRQDPGLGLRLIYFSYDVKMKEKGDIPEGYSVSREKKERFSLILESASTNQTSMYLCASSPLWGEVYEQYFGPGTRLTVT.

This clone was seen just once. V gene TRBV5-1 combines with J gene TRBJ2-7; 9 bases are a match to TRBD1. The germline V gene encodes CDR1 SGHRS and CDR2 YFSETQ. V trimming: 4 bases; J trimming: 5 bases; junction bases outside the gene matches: 10. The CDR3 runs 15 residues. The CDR3 DNA reads TGCGCCAGCAGCCCCACACAGGGGGCGGGCCACGAGCAGTACTTC. The encoded protein is CASSPTQGAGHEQYF.

CDR3 nucleotide sequence: TGTGCCACCAGCAGCGGCGCGGACTCCGTAAGGCGCAGCGAGCAGTACTTC. Protein: CATSSGADSVRRSEQYF. This chain connects TRBV15 to TRBJ2-7; possible D gene TRBD2, 5 bases. Germline V CDR1 and CDR2: LNHNV, YYDKDF (reference sequence). The CDR3 has 17 residues. V shed 3 bases and J shed 6 bases, with 24 bases lying between them.

This clone was counted a few times. The chain is built from TRBV19 and TRBJ2-7; possible D gene TRBD2, 6 bases. Germline V gene lookup returns CDR1 LNHDA and CDR2 SQIVND (reference sequence). V lost 4 bases and J 2 bases, leaving 15 bases between the germline ends. The CDR3 covers 15 residues. The CDR3 sequence: CASSNPAGRTYEQYF. The CDR3 coding sequence is TGTGCCAGTAGTAACCCAGCGGGCCGAACCTACGAGCAGTACTTC.

J is TRBJ1-5 and V is TRBV6-1; D gene uncertain. The CDR3 spans 13 residues. V shed 4 bases and J shed 4 bases, with 8 bases lying between them. CDR1 and CDR2 from the germline V gene are MNHNS and SASEGT. The CDR3 DNA sequence: TGTGCCAGCAGTGTCACGGGAAATCAGCCCCAGCATTTT. As protein: CASSVTGNQPQHF.

Here the CDR3 reads CASGSRQTYNEQFF. The CDR3 DNA follows: TGTGCCAGCGGAAGTCGACAGACCTACAATGAGCAGTTCTTC. This chain connects TRBV7-2 to TRBJ2-1, with D possibly being TRBD1 (5 bases). V lost 8 bases, J lost 2 bases, and 13 bases lay in between. Germline CDR1 and CDR2: SGHTA and FQGNSA. The CDR3 consists of 14 residues.

The rearrangement joins TRBV30 to TRBJ2-7, with TRBD2 as a possible D gene (6 bases). The ends were cut back, 0 bases at V and 5 bases at J, with 17 bases in the middle. The CDR3 has 15 residues. Germline values: CDR1 GTSNPN, CDR2 SVGIG (reference sequence). CDR3 sequence reads: CAWSVQETRGHEQYF. CDR3 DNA sequence: TGTGCCTGGAGTGTACAGGAGACTAGGGGCCACGAGCAGTACTTC.

The rearrangement links TRBV6-5 to TRBJ2-5, with 11 bases aligning to TRBD2. Germline V gene lookup returns CDR1 MNHEY and CDR2 SVGAGI. V was pared by 4 bases and J by 4 bases, with 2 bases of the junction left unmatched. The CDR3 is made up of 14 amino acids. The DNA for the CDR3 is TGTGCCAGCAGTTTCGGACTAGCGGGAGAGACCCAGTACTTC. Encoded protein: CASSFGLAGETQYF.

This chain connects TRBV6-5 to TRBJ1-2; 7 bases align to TRBD1. The CDR3 extends over 15 amino acids. Germline V gives CDR1 MNHEY, CDR2 SVGAGI. After removal of 2 bases from V and 5 bases from J, the junction contained 8 bases not matched to a gene. The CDR3 bases are TGTGCCAGCAGTTACCATCAGGGGGGAGAGTATGGCTACACCTTC. Its translation is CASSYHQGGEYGYTF.

The chain joins TRBV7-2 to TRBJ2-7; TRBD1 is a possible D gene (5 bases). The CDR3 covers 14 residues. Germline CDR1 and CDR2: SGHTA and FQGNSA. The ends were cut back, 5 bases at V and 0 bases at J, with 11 bases in the middle. The CDR3 nucleotides are TGTGCCAGCAGCGGTCGACAGCGCTCCTACGAGCAGTACTTC. Residues: CASSGRQRSYEQYF.

This clone was seen a handful of times. The rearrangement links TRBV5-5 to TRBJ1-1; D not certain. The CDR3 length is 11 residues. V lost 4 bases and J 1 base, leaving 2 bases between the germline ends. Germline CDR1 SGHKS, CDR2 YYEKEE (reference sequence). CDR3 in DNA: TGTGCCAGCAGCCGGAACACTGAAGCTTTCTTT. It yields the protein CASSRNTEAFF.

The chain joins TRBV13 to TRBJ1-1, with TRBD1 as a possible D gene (5 bases). V was cut by 7 bases and J by 11 bases, with 20 bases left in between. This CDR3 region has 13 residues. Germline V gene data show CDR1 as PRHDT and CDR2 as FYEKMQ (reference sequence). The DNA for the CDR3 is TGTGCCAGCACCCCTCGATGGGGGGTTGACGCTTTCTTT. It codes for CASTPRWGVDAFF.

This clone has more than one count but fewer than ten. V gene TRBV7-6 combines with J gene TRBJ2-5; TRBD2 agrees at 10 bases. The CDR3 consists of 17 residues. CDR1 and CDR2 (germline): SGHVS, FNYEAQ. The junction had 8 bases not matched to a gene; V was cut back by 3 bases and J by 1 base. CDR3 sequence (DNA): TGTGCCAGCAGCTTTTACCTAGCGGGAGAGGGCCAAGAGACCCAGTACTTC. It encodes CASSFYLAGEGQETQYF.

The chain uses TRBV9 and TRBJ2-3, with TRBD1 as a possible D gene (6 bases). This CDR3 contains 15 residues. Deletions cut 3 bases from V and 2 bases from J, with 13 bases between. Germline V CDR1 and CDR2: SGDLS, YYNGEE. The chain's CDR3 is CASSALTGLTDTQYF. In DNA form, the CDR3 reads TGTGCCAGCAGCGCGTTAACAGGGCTCACAGATACGCAGTATTTT.

This clone was seen more than once but under ten times. The V call is TRBV6-1, the J call TRBJ1-1; TRBD1 aligns across 8 bases. With 6 bases clipped from V and 6 bases from J, the junction kept 9 bases outside the gene matches. The CDR3 length is 14 residues. Per germline, CDR1 MNHNS and CDR2 SASEGT. The CDR3 DNA reads TGTGCCAGCAGGCCCCAGGGGGCATTCCCTGAAGCTTTCTTT. It translates to CASRPQGAFPEAFF.

The V call is TRBV19, the J call TRBJ2-2; 9 bases line up with TRBD2. Trimming cost V 3 bases and J 7 bases; bases outside gene matches: 15. This CDR3 spans 18 amino acids. Germline loops: CDR1 LNHDA, CDR2 SQIVND (reference sequence). CDR3: CASSIGTGTSRLSGELFF. The CDR3 DNA reads TGTGCCAGTAGTATCGGAACCGGGACTAGCAGGCTGAGCGGGGAGCTGTTTTTT.

The V call is TRBV7-9, the J call TRBJ1-3; maybe TRBD1 (6 bases). CDR1 and CDR2 (germline): SEHNR, FQNEAQ (reference sequence). This CDR3 region has 17 residues. Between the trimmed V and J ends, which lost 4 bases and 1 base, there was a span of 17 bases. CDR3 DNA: TGTGCCAGCAGCTCACGGCCCAGGGGCGATTCTGGAAACACCATATATTTT. Its translation is CASSSRPRGDSGNTIYF.